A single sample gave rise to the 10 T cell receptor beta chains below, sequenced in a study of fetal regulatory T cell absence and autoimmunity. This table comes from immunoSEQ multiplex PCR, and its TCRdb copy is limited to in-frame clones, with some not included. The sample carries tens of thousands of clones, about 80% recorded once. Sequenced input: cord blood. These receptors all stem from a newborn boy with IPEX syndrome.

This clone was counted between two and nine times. CDR3 residues: CASRQGGTEAFF. CDR3 DNA sequence: TGTGCCAGCAGGCAGGGAGGCACTGAAGCTTTCTTT. V gene TRBV6-1 combines with J gene TRBJ1-1, with a possible D match to TRBD1 (5 bases). The ends were cut back, 6 bases at V and 4 bases at J, with 9 bases in the middle. The CDR3 totals 12 residues. Germline CDR1 reads MNHNS; CDR2 reads SASEGT.

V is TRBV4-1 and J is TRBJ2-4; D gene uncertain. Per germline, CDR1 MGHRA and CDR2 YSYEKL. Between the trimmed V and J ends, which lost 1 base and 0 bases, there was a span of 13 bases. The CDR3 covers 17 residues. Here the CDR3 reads CASSQGRVGLAKNIQYF. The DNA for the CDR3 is TGCGCCAGCAGCCAAGGAAGGGTCGGGCTAGCCAAAAACATTCAGTACTTC.

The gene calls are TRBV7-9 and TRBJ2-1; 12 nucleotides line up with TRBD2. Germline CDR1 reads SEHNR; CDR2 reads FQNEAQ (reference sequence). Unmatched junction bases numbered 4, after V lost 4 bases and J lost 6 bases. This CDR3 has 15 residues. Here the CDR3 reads CASSSPTSGGNEQFF. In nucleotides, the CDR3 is TGTGCCAGCAGCTCCCCGACTAGCGGGGGCAATGAGCAGTTCTTC.

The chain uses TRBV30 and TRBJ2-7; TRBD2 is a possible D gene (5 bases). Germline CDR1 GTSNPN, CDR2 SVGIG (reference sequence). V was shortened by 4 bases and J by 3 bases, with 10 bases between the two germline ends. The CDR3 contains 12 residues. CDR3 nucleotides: TGTGCCTGGAAGCGGCACCTCTACGAGCAGTACTTC. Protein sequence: CAWKRHLYEQYF.

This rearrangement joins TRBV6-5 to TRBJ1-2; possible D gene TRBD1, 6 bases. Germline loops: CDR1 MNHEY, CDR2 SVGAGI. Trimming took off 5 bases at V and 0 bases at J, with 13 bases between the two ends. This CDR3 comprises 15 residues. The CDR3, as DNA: TGTGCCAGCAGTCCATTGGGGGGGCCTAACTATGGCTACACCTTC. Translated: CASSPLGGPNYGYTF.

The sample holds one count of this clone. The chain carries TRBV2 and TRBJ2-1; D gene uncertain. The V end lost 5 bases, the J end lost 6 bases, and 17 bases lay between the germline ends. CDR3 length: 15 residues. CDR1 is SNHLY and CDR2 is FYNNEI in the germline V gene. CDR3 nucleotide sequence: TGTGCCAGCAGTTCATCCGGACGATATAGCAATGAGCAGTTCTTC. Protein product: CASSSSGRYSNEQFF.

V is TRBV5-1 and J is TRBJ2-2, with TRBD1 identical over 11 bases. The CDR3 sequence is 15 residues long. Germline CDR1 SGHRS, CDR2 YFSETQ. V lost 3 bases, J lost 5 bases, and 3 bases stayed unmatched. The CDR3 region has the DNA TGCGCCAGCAGCTCGGGACAGGGGGTTACCGGGGAGCTGTTTTTT. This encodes CASSSGQGVTGELFF.

The CDR3 sequence: CASSEVTGLDYNEQFF. DNA of the CDR3: TGTGCCAGCAGTGAAGTAACGGGACTAGACTACAATGAGCAGTTCTTC. This rearrangement joins TRBV6-4 to TRBJ2-1; 8 positions agree with TRBD2. The germline gives CDR1 MRHNA, CDR2 SNTAGT. The CDR3 is made up of 16 amino acids. After removal of 3 bases from V and 3 bases from J, the junction contained 7 bases not matched to a gene.

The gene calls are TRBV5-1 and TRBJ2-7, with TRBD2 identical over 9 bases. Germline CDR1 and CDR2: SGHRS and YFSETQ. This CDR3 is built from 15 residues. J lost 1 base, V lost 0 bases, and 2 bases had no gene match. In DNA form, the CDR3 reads TGCGCCAGCAGCTTGGCTAGCGGGATTTCCTACGAGCAGTACTTC. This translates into CASSLASGISYEQYF.

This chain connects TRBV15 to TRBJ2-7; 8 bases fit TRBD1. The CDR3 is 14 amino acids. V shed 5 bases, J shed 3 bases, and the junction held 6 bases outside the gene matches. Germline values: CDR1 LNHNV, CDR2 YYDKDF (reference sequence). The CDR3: CATSARTGHYEQYF. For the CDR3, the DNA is TGTGCCACCAGCGCCAGGACAGGGCACTACGAGCAGTACTTC.